These T cell receptor beta chains were read from a single sample in a study of cytomegalovirus exposure and HLA in healthy donors. The data were produced by immunoSEQ multiplex PCR, yet TCRdb's version contains in-frame clones alone and is incomplete. This table holds around 180,000 clones, 84% found once. Sequencing was done on a sample of PBMCs. These receptors came from a girl aged 10 to 17 in good health and CMV-seropositive. CDR3s include the opening cysteine and the closing phenylalanine or tryptophan. The D gene is left open where the match is weak. For some rows the clone size is stated as once, few or many, or as a class when expanded; others skip it.

V gene,clone size,J gene,D gene,CDR3 protein,CDR3 DNA
TRBV27,few,TRBJ2-2,NA,CASSTWRGTNTGELFF,TGTGCCAGCAGCACTTGGAGGGGAACGAACACCGGGGAGCTGTTTTTT
TRBV7-9,NA,TRBJ1-1,NA,CASSLWATEAFF,TGTGCCAGCAGCCTCTGGGCCACTGAAGCTTTCTTT
TRBV4-2,NA,TRBJ1-6,NA,CASSQVQGRNSPLHF,TGTGCCAGCAGCCAAGTACAGGGAAGGAATTCACCCCTCCACTTT
TRBV7-3,few,TRBJ1-1,NA,CASSYTGRGTEAFF,TGTGCCAGCAGTTACACAGGGCGGGGGACTGAAGCTTTCTTT
TRBV5-1,NA,TRBJ2-7,NA,CASSLGHKTYEQYF,TGCGCCAGCAGCTTGGGACATAAAACCTACGAGCAGTACTTC
TRBV27,NA,TRBJ1-5,TRBD1,CASSPRTGMAPQHF,TGTGCCAGCAGTCCTCGGACAGGGATGGCGCCCCAGCATTTT
TRBV5-1,few,TRBJ2-3,TRBD2,CASSLVPGGTSTDTQYF,TGCGCCAGCAGCTTGGTACCCGGGGGGACTAGCACAGATACGCAGTATTTT
TRBV25-1,NA,TRBJ1-5,TRBD1,CASSKRGPSNQPQHF,TGTGCCAGCAGTAAAAGGGGGCCCAGCAATCAGCCCCAGCATTTT
TRBV19,NA,TRBJ1-2,NA,CASSFRAQDGYTF,TGTGCCAGTAGCTTCAGGGCACAGGATGGCTACACCTTC
TRBV6-4,NA,TRBJ2-1,TRBD2,CASRGGKRNEQFF,TGTGCCAGCAGGGGGGGGAAGCGCAATGAGCAGTTCTTC
TRBV9,NA,TRBJ1-6,NA,CASSPPGGNSPLHF,TGTGCCAGCAGCCCCCCGGGGGGGAATTCACCCCTCCACTTT
TRBV11-3,NA,TRBJ1-4,TRBD1,CASSVGQNEKLFF,TGTGCCAGCAGCGTGGGACAGAATGAAAAACTGTTTTTT
TRBV2,NA,TRBJ1-6,NA,CASSVLLKGESPLHF,TGTGCCAGCAGTGTGTTATTAAAAGGGGAATCACCCCTCCACTTT
TRBV5-1,NA,TRBJ1-1,NA,CASSLVQKIMNTEAFF,TGCGCCAGCAGCTTGGTACAGAAAATCATGAACACTGAAGCTTTCTTT
TRBV15,NA,TRBJ2-7,NA,CATSPLTGPGSYEQYF,TGTGCCACCAGCCCCCTTACAGGGCCCGGCTCCTACGAGCAGTACTTC
TRBV6-4,NA,TRBJ1-1,TRBD1,CASSPTGEVGTEAFF,TGTGCCAGCAGTCCTACAGGGGAAGTTGGAACTGAAGCTTTCTTT
TRBV9,NA,TRBJ2-7,NA,CASSVVEYPYEQYF,TGTGCCAGCAGCGTAGTCGAGTACCCCTACGAGCAGTACTTC
TRBV6-1,NA,TRBJ1-3,TRBD1,CASSVGTGPKSGNTIYF,TGTGCCAGCAGTGTGGGGACAGGGCCTAAGTCCGGAAACACCATATATTTT
TRBV28,NA,TRBJ1-1,NA,CASSLNTPAEAFF,TGTGCCAGCAGTCTAAATACTCCGGCTGAAGCTTTCTTT
TRBV19,NA,TRBJ1-1,TRBD1,CASSPRTGTEAFF,TGTGCCAGTAGTCCTCGGACAGGCACTGAAGCTTTCTTT
TRBV6-5,NA,TRBJ2-7,NA,CASSYSPLAEQYF,TGTGCCAGCAGTTACTCCCCACTAGCCGAGCAGTACTTC
TRBV4-1,NA,TRBJ1-2,NA,CASSQAIRVASTF,TGCGCCAGCAGCCAAGCAATTCGGGTTGCCTCCACCTTC
TRBV7-9,NA,TRBJ1-1,TRBD1,CASSFRDRVNTEAFF,TGTGCCAGCAGCTTCCGGGACAGAGTGAACACTGAAGCTTTCTTT
TRBV6-1,NA,TRBJ1-1,NA,CASSGQVSNTEAFF,TGTGCCAGCAGTGGACAGGTCTCGAACACTGAAGCTTTCTTT
TRBV7-3,NA,TRBJ2-2,TRBD2,CASSSRGLAGGQAGELFF,TGTGCCAGCAGCTCCCGGGGGCTAGCGGGGGGGCAAGCCGGGGAGCTGTTTTTT
TRBV7-6,NA,TRBJ1-3,NA,CASSLRAGVGNTIYF,TGTGCCAGCAGCCTCAGGGCGGGGGTTGGAAACACCATATATTTT
TRBV10-3,NA,TRBJ2-7,NA,CAISERHTLTGTNEQYF,TGTGCCATCAGTGAACGACATACCCTGACAGGAACAAACGAGCAGTACTTC
TRBV27,NA,TRBJ2-3,TRBD2,CASSLVRGVTDTQYF,TGTGCCAGCAGTTTAGTGCGGGGGGTCACAGATACGCAGTATTTT
TRBV2,NA,TRBJ2-1,TRBD1,CASSFYRDRALNEQFF,TGTGCCAGCAGTTTCTACCGGGACAGGGCTCTCAATGAGCAGTTCTTC
TRBV6-1,few,TRBJ2-5,NA,CASSELVTQYF,TGTGCCAGCAGTGAATTAGTGACCCAGTACTTC
TRBV28,NA,TRBJ1-1,NA,CASSLPIARVNTEAFF,TGTGCCAGCAGTCTTCCCATAGCACGGGTGAACACTGAAGCTTTCTTT
TRBV6-5,NA,TRBJ1-3,NA,CASSSGARGNTIYF,TGTGCCAGCAGTTCAGGGGCAAGGGGAAACACCATATATTTT
TRBV6-5,NA,TRBJ2-3,NA,CASSYFSEGRSDTQYF,TGTGCCAGCAGTTACTTTTCGGAAGGGAGATCAGATACGCAGTATTTT
TRBV5-1,NA,TRBJ2-5,NA,CASSLAFWGKQYF,TGCGCCAGCAGCTTGGCCTTTTGGGGCAAGCAGTACTTC
TRBV7-3,NA,TRBJ2-3,TRBD1,CASSSSGTGDADTQYF,TGTGCCAGCAGCTCTTCCGGGACAGGGGACGCAGATACGCAGTATTTT
TRBV7-2,NA,TRBJ1-4,TRBD1,CASSLGGGTANEKLFF,TGTGCCAGCAGCCTCGGAGGGGGGACAGCGAACGAAAAACTGTTTTTT
TRBV9,NA,TRBJ1-1,NA,CASSVGRGPQNTEAFF,TGTGCCAGCAGCGTAGGGCGGGGGCCCCAGAACACTGAAGCTTTCTTT
TRBV7-2,NA,TRBJ2-1,TRBD2,CASEAGSSYNEQFF,TGTGCCAGCGAAGCGGGGAGCTCCTACAATGAGCAGTTCTTC
TRBV9,NA,TRBJ1-2,NA,CASSSGTPSYGYTF,TGTGCCAGCAGCTCCGGGACACCGAGCTATGGCTACACCTTC
TRBV30,NA,TRBJ2-3,TRBD2,CAWSALAGGSTQYF,TGTGCCTGGAGTGCGCTAGCGGGGGGGTCTACGCAGTATTTT
TRBV6-1,NA,TRBJ1-1,NA,CAQESGSYTEAFF,TGTGCCCAAGAGTCGGGGTCTTACACTGAAGCTTTCTTT
TRBV30,NA,TRBJ1-2,NA,CASRSSTIGYTF,TGTGCCTCCCGGAGTTCCACCATTGGCTACACCTTC
TRBV20-1,NA,TRBJ2-3,NA,CSALRGDTQYF,TGCAGTGCTCTCCGAGGGGATACGCAGTATTTT
TRBV29-1,once,TRBJ1-2,TRBD1,CSVEDRSIYGYTF,TGCAGCGTTGAGGACAGGTCTATCTATGGCTACACCTTC
TRBV6-5,NA,TRBJ1-1,NA,CASSSRQSGAEAFF,TGTGCCAGCAGTTCACGACAGTCTGGCGCTGAAGCTTTCTTT
TRBV2,NA,TRBJ2-2,NA,CASSDYSNGELFF,TGTGCCAGCAGCGATTACAGTAACGGGGAGCTGTTTTTT
TRBV15,NA,TRBJ2-7,TRBD1,CATSRLPAYPGQGYEQYF,TGTGCCACCAGCAGACTTCCAGCCTACCCGGGACAGGGTTACGAGCAGTACTTC
TRBV29-1,NA,TRBJ1-2,TRBD1,CSVLRQGRGYTF,TGCAGCGTCTTAAGACAGGGTAGAGGCTACACCTTC
TRBV30,NA,TRBJ1-1,NA,CAWRGANTEAFF,TGTGCCTGGAGAGGGGCGAACACTGAAGCTTTCTTT
TRBV19,NA,TRBJ1-1,NA,CASQDTYNTEAFF,TGTGCCAGTCAGGACACATATAACACTGAAGCTTTCTTT
TRBV28,NA,TRBJ1-2,TRBD1,CASSLGQLYGYTF,TGTGCCAGCAGCCTGGGACAGCTCTATGGCTACACCTTC